The rows below give T cell receptor beta chains drawn from one sample of a study of blood T cell repertoires in COVID-19. Profiling relied on immunoSEQ multiplex PCR, and the TCRdb table lists in-frame clones only, not all of them. Found here are about 210,000 clones, about four fifths of them singletons; the top ten hold 12%. The sample consisted of peripheral blood. These receptors were obtained from a woman between 35 and 50 years old with acute or convalescent COVID-19. Both conserved end residues are part of each CDR3. A clone size is listed for some rows: how often the clone was seen (once, few, many), or a class if it is expanded.

v_call: TRBV5-1; j_call: TRBJ1-1; clone_size: NA; cdr3_aa: CASSSFWSGGNTEAFF
v_call: TRBV18; j_call: TRBJ2-1; clone_size: few; cdr3_aa: CASSPVGLRESYNEQFF
v_call: TRBV4-1; j_call: TRBJ1-2; clone_size: NA; cdr3_aa: CASSLRQGTVYGYTF
v_call: TRBV19; j_call: TRBJ1-5; clone_size: NA; cdr3_aa: CASARGQGSNQPQHF
v_call: TRBV2; j_call: TRBJ2-7; clone_size: once; cdr3_aa: CASSVGQVPLYEQYF
v_call: TRBV21-1; j_call: TRBJ2-7; clone_size: few; cdr3_aa: CASGSGCF
v_call: TRBV7-2; j_call: TRBJ1-1; clone_size: NA; cdr3_aa: CASSKRTGGAEAFF
v_call: TRBV12-5; j_call: TRBJ2-3; clone_size: NA; cdr3_aa: CASGLGLGDTDTQYF
v_call: TRBV2; j_call: TRBJ2-5; clone_size: NA; cdr3_aa: CASWGGERFQETQYF
v_call: TRBV7-6; j_call: TRBJ2-1; clone_size: NA; cdr3_aa: CASSKFGEGGNYNEQFF
v_call: TRBV2; j_call: TRBJ2-1; clone_size: NA; cdr3_aa: CASSDPRGYNEQFF
v_call: TRBV7-9; j_call: TRBJ2-1; clone_size: NA; cdr3_aa: CASRLAGGTKNEQFF
v_call: TRBV20-1; j_call: TRBJ1-2; clone_size: once; cdr3_aa: CSASRGRDYGYTF
v_call: TRBV2; j_call: TRBJ2-7; clone_size: NA; cdr3_aa: CASRRGQGRDEQYF
v_call: TRBV28; j_call: TRBJ1-5; clone_size: NA; cdr3_aa: CASSSGGGSNQPQHF
v_call: TRBV3-1/TRBV3-2; j_call: TRBJ2-3; clone_size: NA; cdr3_aa: CASTLGGAGGPNTQYF
v_call: TRBV6-5; j_call: TRBJ2-2; clone_size: NA; cdr3_aa: CASSHRGQNTGELFF
v_call: TRBV7-2; j_call: TRBJ1-2; clone_size: NA; cdr3_aa: CASTPAAEDGYTF
v_call: TRBV7-9; j_call: TRBJ2-2; clone_size: NA; cdr3_aa: CASSLGVGTGEAGELFF
v_call: TRBV3-1/TRBV3-2; j_call: TRBJ1-2; clone_size: many; cdr3_aa: CASSLQGLYGYTF
v_call: TRBV12-5; j_call: TRBJ1-3; clone_size: NA; cdr3_aa: CASGLASWTGTGNTIYF
v_call: TRBV5-1; j_call: TRBJ2-7; clone_size: NA; cdr3_aa: CASSFLDRGDEQYF
v_call: TRBV2; j_call: TRBJ1-1; clone_size: NA; cdr3_aa: CASSVRDSEAFF
v_call: TRBV7-2; j_call: TRBJ2-1; clone_size: NA; cdr3_aa: CASSLGSLEYEQFF
v_call: TRBV24-1; j_call: TRBJ2-2; clone_size: NA; cdr3_aa: CATSEIGELFF
v_call: TRBV12-3/TRBV12-4; j_call: TRBJ1-2; clone_size: NA; cdr3_aa: CASSLSGASGYTF
v_call: TRBV5-1; j_call: TRBJ1-5; clone_size: NA; cdr3_aa: CASSLEGSSQPQHF
v_call: TRBV30; j_call: TRBJ2-7; clone_size: few; cdr3_aa: CAWSTGASGYEQYF
v_call: TRBV11-2; j_call: TRBJ2-7; clone_size: NA; cdr3_aa: CASSLDNWGRTYEQYF
v_call: TRBV29-1; j_call: TRBJ1-2; clone_size: NA; cdr3_aa: CSVEDRAGGYTF
v_call: TRBV20-1; j_call: TRBJ2-1; clone_size: NA; cdr3_aa: CSASSALAGGNNEQFF
v_call: TRBV25-1; j_call: TRBJ1-4; clone_size: NA; cdr3_aa: CASLTDEDEKLFF
v_call: TRBV23-1; j_call: TRBJ2-2; clone_size: NA; cdr3_aa: CASITGTGELFF
v_call: TRBV29-1; j_call: TRBJ1-1; clone_size: NA; cdr3_aa: CSVVRQLNTEAFF
v_call: TRBV13; j_call: TRBJ2-2; clone_size: NA; cdr3_aa: CASSLRGLAGLTGELFF